This T cell receptor beta chain was profiled in a study of blood T cells in healthy people across ages. Study observations and caveats: When one million T cells were used, diversity estimates were thought to be underestimates. Age showed a roughly linear inverse relationship with TCR beta diversity per million T cells.

For the second PCR, which ran for roughly 6 to 11 cycles, a sample-barcoded 5' primer and a J-beta primer mix were used. Each CDR3 protein is one row after TCRdb ran MiXCR on the 5' RACE reads. The sample has about 1.4 million distinct CDR3 sequences, 59% seen once. This clonotype was recorded only once. Antigen unknown. Germline loops: CDR1 MNHEY, CDR2 SVGEGT. The CDR3 is 15 amino acids. Losses at the gene ends were 6 bases for V and 5 bases for J; bases not matched to a gene: 11. Sequencing was done on a sample of blood. The V and J genes are TRBV6-2 or TRBV6-3 and TRBJ2-5; TRBD2 aligns across 8 bases. This receptor was obtained from a young man in good health. CDR3 nucleotides: TGTGCCAGCAGCCCCCCGGGAGGGATAAGGGAGACCCAGTACTTC. Protein product: CASSPPGGIRETQYF.